This T cell receptor (beta chain) derives from a study of blood T cell repertoires in COVID-19 (TCRdb year 2020). In terms of the full investigation: Samples from collaborators originated in the United States, Italy and Spain and spanned both the acute and convalescent phases of COVID-19. The material from the prospective study consisted of cDNA or gDNA derived from T cells, B-cell-depleted T cells, or PBMCs. Subjects who had been exposed to COVID-19, were actively infected with it, or had recovered from it provided the deeply sampled blood TCRbeta repertoires that made up the dataset. The repertoires were made available in a free public database intended to serve as a resource for research on the immune response to SARS-CoV-2. Samples were obtained from the ongoing ImmuneRACE study (first 160 participants) and from over 1,000 subjects provided by 6 global collaborators. The sample metadata nearly always contained a de-identified subject ID, COVID-19 status, age in years and sex. HLA class I and class II types, where available, came from metadata supplied by the sample provider rather than from assay-based typing. General study outcomes and caveats: How much clinical and demographic metadata was included differed by source and by participant, and the metadata was provided uncurated.

Taken from cysteine to phenylalanine, the CDR3 has 13 residues. The DNA shown is the 39-base CDR3, in frame from base 1. The germline V end is reduced by 3 bases and the J end by 6 bases; junction bases left unmatched: 1. Sequences MNHEY (CDR1) and SMNVEV (CDR2) are obtained from the germline V gene (reference sequence). Whole blood was collected in K2EDTA tubes by collaborating institutions according to the institutions' own protocols. For TCRbeta analysis, collaborators shipped samples as frozen whole blood, isolated PBMCs, or DNA extracted from either of those sample types. A word on this clone: The antigen this receptor binds is unknown. No base quality information exists; no much larger clone differs at one position.

TCRbeta CDR3 regions were amplified from genomic DNA by means of the immunoSEQ Assay, a bias-controlled multiplex PCR. In the source study's methods: Within the assay, amplification of reference gene primers was used to estimate how many nucleated cells each sample contained. Sequence reads were collapsed and filtered to measure the absolute abundance of every unique TCRbeta CDR3 rearrangement. For each sample, productive Simpson clonality was calculated as the square root of Simpson's diversity index over productive rearrangements. TCRdb mirrors the immuneACCESS table, restricted to in-frame sequences. Some clones are absent from its copies; in checked studies, under half trace to an unresolved V gene, and the reason for the others is unknown. The DNA gave D and trimming, while V, J and clone size come from that table. In all, the sample holds around 150,000 clones, and approximately 88% of those were seen once. About 10% of the sample goes to the ten largest clones.

The sequenced material came from peripheral blood. The origin of this receptor is a man aged 55 to 70 with active or convalescent COVID-19. The chain uses TRBV27 and TRBJ2-4; TRBD2 fits 8 bases in the junction. The DNA sequence is as follows: TGTGCCAGCAGTTTGCTAGCGGGAAACATTCAGTACTTC. It specifies CASSLLAGNIQYF.